This is a list of T cell receptor beta chains from one sample in a study of OX40 agonist ivuxolimab in advanced cancers. Repertoires were generated with immunoSEQ multiplex PCR, while TCRdb's copy carries only in-frame clones and drops some. Here the sample spans about 36,000 clones, approximately 72% being singletons. The specimen was CD4+ or CD8+ T cells sorted from blood, collected in a trial of the OX40 agonist ivuxolimab. These receptors all stem from an adult with an advanced solid tumor such as melanoma, head and neck, liver or kidney cancer. CDR3s include the opening cysteine and the closing phenylalanine or tryptophan. Fields, in order: clone size, J gene, V gene, D gene, CDR3 DNA, CDR3 protein. The D gene is left open where the match is weak. Clone sizes are given selectively: once, few, many, or a class where the clone is expanded.

. | TRBJ1-5 | TRBV30 | . | TGTGCCTGGAGTGGGGGGGCGAATAGCAATCAGCCCCAGCATTTT | CAWSGGANSNQPQHF
. | TRBJ1-2 | TRBV5-4 | TRBD1 | TGTGCCAGCAGACCAGGACAGGGGGCTGTGGGCTACACCTTC | CASRPGQGAVGYTF
. | TRBJ2-4 | TRBV21-1 | . | TGTGCCAGCAGCAGTTCAGGGGCGAGTAACGGAAACATTCAGTACTTC | CASSSSGASNGNIQYF
. | TRBJ1-2 | TRBV9 | TRBD1 | TGTGCCAGCAGCGTAGAAGGACAGGGGGTGCCCGGATATGGCTACACCTTC | CASSVEGQGVPGYGYTF
. | TRBJ1-2 | TRBV28 | . | TGTGCCAGCAGTTCCCGACCCTCTAACTATGGCTACACCTTC | CASSSRPSNYGYTF
. | TRBJ2-1 | TRBV4-1 | TRBD2 | TGCGCCAGCAGACTAGCGGGAGCCAATGAGCAGTTCTTC | CASRLAGANEQFF
. | TRBJ2-1 | TRBV7-6 | . | TGTGCCAGCAGTCACTCAGCCAAGCAGTTCTTC | CASSHSAKQFF
. | TRBJ1-1 | TRBV28 | . | TGTGCCAGCAGTCCCGCCGGGTCTGGAGACACTGAAGCTTTCTTT | CASSPAGSGDTEAFF
. | TRBJ1-3 | TRBV9 | . | TGTGCCAGCAGCGCTTCGGAGCTGAACACCATATATTTT | CASSASELNTIYF
. | TRBJ2-4 | TRBV9 | . | TGTGCCAGCAGCGCTCTAGTTCCTCGCAAAAACATTCAGTACTTC | CASSALVPRKNIQYF
once | TRBJ2-2 | TRBV2 | TRBD2 | TGTGCCAGCTCGGGACTAGCCTCGAACACCGGGGAGCTGTTTTTT | CASSGLASNTGELFF
once | TRBJ2-2 | TRBV28 | . | TGTGCCAGCATTGCAGGGAATCTCGGGGAGCTGTTTTTT | CASIAGNLGELFF
. | TRBJ1-2 | TRBV21-1 | . | TGTGCCTTGAGGGTGACAGGCTACACCTTC | CALRVTGYTF
. | TRBJ2-2 | TRBV6-5 | . | TGTGCCAGCAGTTACCCTCCGGCTGGGGAGCTGTTTTTT | CASSYPPAGELFF
. | TRBJ1-3 | TRBV7-8 | . | TGTGCCAGCAGCTTATCACAGGCACCTGGAAACACCATATATTTT | CASSLSQAPGNTIYF
once | TRBJ2-5 | TRBV6-6 | . | TGTGCCTCCCAGCCTAGATACCACGAGACCCAGTACTTC | CASQPRYHETQYF